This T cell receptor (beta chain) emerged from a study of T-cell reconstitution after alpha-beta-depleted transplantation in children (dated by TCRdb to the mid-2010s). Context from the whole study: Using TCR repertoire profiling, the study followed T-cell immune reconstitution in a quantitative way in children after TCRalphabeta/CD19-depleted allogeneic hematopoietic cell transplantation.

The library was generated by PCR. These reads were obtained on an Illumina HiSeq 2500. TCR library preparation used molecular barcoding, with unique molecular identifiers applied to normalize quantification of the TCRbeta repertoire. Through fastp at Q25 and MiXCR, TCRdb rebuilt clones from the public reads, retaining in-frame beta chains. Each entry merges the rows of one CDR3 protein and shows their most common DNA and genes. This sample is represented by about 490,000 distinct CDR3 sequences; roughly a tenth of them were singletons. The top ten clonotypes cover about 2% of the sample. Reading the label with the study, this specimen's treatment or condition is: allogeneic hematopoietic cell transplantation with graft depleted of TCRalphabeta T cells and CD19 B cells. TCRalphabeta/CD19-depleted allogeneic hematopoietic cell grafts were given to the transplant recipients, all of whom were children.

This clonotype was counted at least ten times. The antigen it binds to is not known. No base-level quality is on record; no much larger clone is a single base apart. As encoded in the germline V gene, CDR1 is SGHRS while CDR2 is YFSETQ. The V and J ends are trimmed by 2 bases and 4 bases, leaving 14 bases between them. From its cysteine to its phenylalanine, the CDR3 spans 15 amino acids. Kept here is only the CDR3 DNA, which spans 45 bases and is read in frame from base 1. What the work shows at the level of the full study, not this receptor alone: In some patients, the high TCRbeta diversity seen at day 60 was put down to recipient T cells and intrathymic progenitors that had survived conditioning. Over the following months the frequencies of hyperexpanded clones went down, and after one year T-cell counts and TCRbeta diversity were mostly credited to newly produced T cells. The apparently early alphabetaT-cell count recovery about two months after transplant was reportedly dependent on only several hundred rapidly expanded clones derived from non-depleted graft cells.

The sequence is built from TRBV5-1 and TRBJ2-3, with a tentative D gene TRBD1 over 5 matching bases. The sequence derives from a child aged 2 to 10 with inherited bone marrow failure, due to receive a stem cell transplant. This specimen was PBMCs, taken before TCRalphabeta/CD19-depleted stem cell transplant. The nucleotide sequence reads TGCGCCAGCAGCTTTCTTCCAGGGTTGGCAGATACGCAGTATTTT. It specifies CASSFLPGLADTQYF.